These 21 T cell receptor beta chains were sequenced from one sample in a study of cytomegalovirus exposure and HLA in healthy donors. The PCR used 60 Vbeta and 13 Jbeta primers. Only in-frame clones appear in the TCRdb table, and some are missing; sequencing was by immunoSEQ multiplex PCR. The repertoire holds fewer than 180,000 clones, with under 75% as singletons. Sequenced: PBMCs. Every receptor here comes from a woman aged 55-70 years in good health and CMV-seropositive.

The genes are TRBV11-3 and TRBJ2-3; tentatively, D is TRBD2 (5 bases). The CDR3 runs to 15 residues. Germline CDR1 reads SGHNT; CDR2 reads YENEEA. Trimming took 5 bases from V and 3 from J, leaving 15 bases between them. CDR3 sequence (DNA): TGTGCCAGCAGCGGGGAGCCCCCGGAGACAGATACGCAGTATTTT. It codes for CASSGEPPETDTQYF.

This chain's CDR3 is CASSHSRQQTQNTGELFF. The CDR3 DNA reads TGCGCCAGCAGCCATTCCCGGCAACAGACCCAGAACACCGGGGAGCTGTTTTTT. The J gene is TRBJ2-2, the V gene TRBV4-3; D is unresolved. Trimming pared 3 bases from V and 1 base from J, leaving 18 bases between. The CDR3 loop spans 18 amino acids. Germline CDR1 is LGHNA and CDR2 is YSLEER.

The rearrangement joins TRBV11-2 to TRBJ2-7, with D possibly being TRBD2 (6 bases). Trimming left V 2 bases short and J 7 bases short, with 9 bases between. CDR3 length equals 12 residues. The V gene's germline CDR1 is SGHAT and CDR2 FQNNGV. This CDR3 reads CASSLHRGEQYF. CDR3 bases: TGTGCCAGCAGCTTACATCGGGGGGAGCAGTACTTC.

This clone was seen a few times. The CDR3 sequence is CATSRDYRGEKKFF. The CDR3 nucleotides are TGTGCCACCAGCAGAGATTATCGGGGGGAGAAGAAGTTCTTC. The chain carries TRBV15 and TRBJ2-1; 7 bases agree with TRBD2. Germline-derived CDR1 and CDR2 are LNHNV and YYDKDF (reference sequence). CDR3 length: 14 residues. Trimming removed 0 bases from V and 14 bases from J; junction bases left unmatched: 10. Combining the CDR3 with reference TRBV15 and TRBJ2-1 gives the whole variable domain DAMVIQNPRYQVTQFGKPVTLSCSQTLNHNVMYWYQQKSSQAPKLLFHYYDKDFNNEADTPDNFQSRRPNTSFCFLDIRSPGLGDTAMYLCATSRDYRGEKKFFGPGTRLTVL.

The CDR3 DNA is TGCAGCGTCCGGATCGGGAAAGAGACCCAGTACTTC. Its translation is CSVRIGKETQYF. The J gene is TRBJ2-5, the V gene TRBV29-1; a weak D match, TRBD2 (5 bases). V was trimmed by 6 bases and J by 3 bases, leaving 11 bases between them. Germline V gives CDR1 SQVTM, CDR2 ANQGSEA. CDR3 size: 12 residues.

The chain carries TRBV27 and TRBJ2-1; 12 nucleotides align to TRBD2. The CDR3 totals 15 residues. CDR1 is MNHEY and CDR2 is SMNVEV in the germline V gene (reference sequence). The V gene end was trimmed by 4 bases and the J gene end by 4 bases; junction bases not matched to a gene: 2. The CDR3 here is CASSSGLAGYNEQFF. In DNA form, the CDR3 reads TGTGCCAGCAGTTCGGGACTAGCGGGTTACAATGAGCAGTTCTTC.

This clone was counted a few times. The chain has TRBV7-9 and TRBJ2-7, with D hard to call. Trimming left V 6 bases short and J 0 bases short, with 15 bases between. Germline assignment: CDR1 SEHNR and CDR2 FQNEAQ (reference sequence). This CDR3 is built from 15 residues. CDR3: CASSSNSRVSYEQYF. CDR3 nucleotide sequence: TGTGCCAGCAGTTCTAATTCCCGGGTCTCCTACGAGCAGTACTTC. The complete variable domain, with remaining parts taken from reference TRBV7-9 and TRBJ2-7, reads DTGVSQNPRHKITKRGQNVTFRCDPISEHNRLYWYRQTLGQGPEFLTYFQNEAQLEKSRLLSDRFSAERPKGSFSTLEIQRTEQGDSAMYLCASSSNSRVSYEQYFGPGTRLTVT.

V and J are TRBV11-2 and TRBJ2-5, with 14 positions matching TRBD2. Germline CDR1 reads SGHAT; CDR2 reads FQNNGV. This CDR3 spans 19 amino acids. The ends lost 5 bases at V and 2 bases at J; junction bases unmatched: 13. The CDR3 sequence: CASSPGLAGVGGRQETQYF. In DNA, the CDR3 is TGTGCCAGCAGCCCGGGACTAGCGGGGGTAGGGGGTAGGCAAGAGACCCAGTACTTC.

The chain links TRBV7-2 to TRBJ2-1; TRBD2 agrees at 7 bases. The germline V gene has CDR1 SGHTA and CDR2 FQGNSA. This CDR3 has 13 amino acids. With 5 bases clipped from V and 10 bases from J, the junction kept 8 bases outside the gene matches. In DNA, the CDR3 is TGTGCCAGCAGCATAGTGCACGGGAGGGAGCAGTTCTTC. Encoded protein: CASSIVHGREQFF.

This chain uses TRBV7-9 with TRBJ2-5; the D gene is possibly TRBD2 (7 bases). CDR3 length equals 17 residues. Between the trimmed V and J ends, which lost 1 base and 1 base, there was a span of 16 bases. Germline values: CDR1 SEHNR, CDR2 FQNEAQ (reference sequence). CDR3 DNA sequence: TGTGCCAGCAGCTTAGAGATAGGGGGGGCCGTCCAAGAGACCCAGTACTTC. It is translated as CASSLEIGGAVQETQYF. Complete variable domain (other parts from reference TRBV7-9 and TRBJ2-5): DTGVSQNPRHKITKRGQNVTFRCDPISEHNRLYWYRQTLGQGPEFLTYFQNEAQLEKSRLLSDRFSAERPKGSFSTLEIQRTEQGDSAMYLCASSLEIGGAVQETQYFGPGTRLLVL.

The rearrangement links TRBV30 to TRBJ1-5, with TRBD1 matching 7 bases. The J segment lost 2 bases and the V segment lost 2 bases, leaving 6 bases of the junction unmatched. This CDR3 has 15 amino acids. Germline assignment: CDR1 GTSNPN and CDR2 SVGIG (reference sequence). The CDR3 here is CAWSYPDRGNQPQHF. The CDR3 bases are TGTGCCTGGAGTTACCCCGACAGGGGCAATCAGCCCCAGCATTTT. The full variable domain, its missing parts supplied by reference TRBV30 and TRBJ1-5, is SQTIHQWPATLVQPVGSPLSLECTVEGTSNPNLYWYRQAAGRGLQLLFYSVGIGQISSEVPQNLSASRPQDRQFILSSKKLLLSDSGFYLCAWSYPDRGNQPQHFGDGTRLSIL.

This rearrangement joins TRBV6-5 to TRBJ2-5; possible D gene TRBD1, 7 bases. CDR1 and CDR2 (germline): MNHEY, SVGAGI. The CDR3 sequence is 14 residues long. V lost 0 bases and J lost 11, with 16 bases in between. The CDR3 sequence is CASSYSGGGSEQYF. DNA of the CDR3: TGTGCCAGCAGTTACTCAGGAGGGGGCAGTGAGCAGTACTTC.

Comment on this clone: At the DNA level, this CDR3 is encoded by other sequences in the same sample as well. The chain uses TRBV7-9 and TRBJ1-1, with D perhaps TRBD1 (6 bases). V was shortened by 1 base and J by 4 bases, with 7 bases between the two germline ends. Germline V gene lookup returns CDR1 SEHNR and CDR2 FQNEAQ (reference sequence). The CDR3 extends over 13 amino acids. CDR3 sequence reads: CASSLEGGTEAFF. In DNA form, the CDR3 reads TGTGCCAGCAGCTTAGAAGGGGGCACTGAAGCTTTCTTT. Variable domain in full (rest from reference TRBV7-9 and TRBJ1-1): DTGVSQNPRHKITKRGQNVTFRCDPISEHNRLYWYRQTLGQGPEFLTYFQNEAQLEKSRLLSDRFSAERPKGSFSTLEIQRTEQGDSAMYLCASSLEGGTEAFFGQGTRLTVV.

The chain couples TRBV7-3 to TRBJ2-1, with TRBD2 matching over 9 bases. This CDR3 has 16 amino acids. Losses at the gene ends were 5 bases for V and 6 bases for J; bases not matched to a gene: 11. Germline V gives CDR1 SGHTA, CDR2 FQGTGA. CDR3 nucleotide sequence: TGTGCCAGCAGCAGGAGGTCCGGGACTAGCACCAATGAGCAGTTCTTC. It codes for CASSRRSGTSTNEQFF.

The CDR3 here is CASIRAGGFRQYF. Written as DNA, the CDR3 is TGTGCCAGCATCAGAGCGGGTGGGTTCAGACAGTACTTC. The V and J genes are TRBV6-1 and TRBJ2-7; possibly TRBD2 for D (6 bases). The germline V and J ends were trimmed by 7 bases and 10 bases, with 20 bases remaining between them. The CDR3 is 13 amino acids. Per the germline V gene, CDR1 is MNHNS and CDR2 is SASEGT.

This clone came up once. The chain carries TRBV28 and TRBJ2-5, with D tentatively TRBD1 (5 bases). The CDR3 loop spans 13 amino acids. With 3 bases removed from V and 4 bases from J, the gap between germline ends came to 9 bases. CDR1 is MDHEN and CDR2 is SYDVKM in the germline V gene. The chain's CDR3 is CASSFRAIETQYF. The CDR3 coding sequence is TGTGCCAGCAGTTTCAGGGCTATAGAGACCCAGTACTTC.

This clone was counted between two and nine times. This CDR3 reads CASSVGERIYEQYF. In DNA, the CDR3 is TGTGCCAGCAGCGTAGGCGAGCGGATCTACGAGCAGTACTTC. This chain uses TRBV9 with TRBJ2-7; D may be TRBD2 (5 bases). CDR1 SGDLS and CDR2 YYNGEE come from the germline V gene. The CDR3 covers 14 residues. Trimming removed 0 bases at V and 3 bases at J, with 10 bases between.

This clone was seen only a few times. This sequence joins TRBV7-2 and TRBJ2-7; 11 nucleotides agree with TRBD2. This CDR3 comprises 15 residues. Trimming at V came to 2 bases and at J to 4 bases, leaving 4 bases not matched to a gene. Per germline, CDR1 SGHTA and CDR2 FQGNSA. CDR3 in amino acids: CASSLMGTSGYEQYF. CDR3 DNA sequence: TGTGCCAGCAGCTTAATGGGGACTAGCGGATACGAGCAGTACTTC.

This chain uses TRBV4-3 with TRBJ1-5; D perhaps matches TRBD1 (6 bases). CDR1 and CDR2 from the germline V gene are LGHNA and YSLEER. V lost 0 bases and J lost 6, with 9 bases in between. The CDR3 is 14 residues long. This chain's CDR3 is CASSQEQGRQPQHF. As DNA, the CDR3 is TGCGCCAGCAGCCAAGAACAGGGTCGTCAGCCCCAGCATTTT.

J is TRBJ1-6 and V is TRBV25-1; 9 bases agree with TRBD1. The CDR3 sequence is 15 residues long. V shed 6 bases, J shed 7 bases, and the junction held 7 bases outside the gene matches. CDR1 and CDR2 from the germline V gene are MGHDK and SYGVNS. The chain's CDR3 is CASSRTGVGNSPLHF. CDR3 bases: TGTGCCAGCAGCCGGACAGGGGTCGGAAATTCACCCCTCCACTTT.

The chain carries TRBV7-2 and TRBJ2-1; 8 bases agree with TRBD2. The V gene's germline CDR1 is SGHTA and CDR2 FQGNSA. The CDR3 runs to 17 residues. J lost 6 bases, V lost 5 bases, and 15 bases had no gene match. The DNA of the CDR3 is TGTGCCAGCAGCCCCTCCGAGGTGGCGGGAGGATTCAATGAGCAGTTCTTC. As protein: CASSPSEVAGGFNEQFF.